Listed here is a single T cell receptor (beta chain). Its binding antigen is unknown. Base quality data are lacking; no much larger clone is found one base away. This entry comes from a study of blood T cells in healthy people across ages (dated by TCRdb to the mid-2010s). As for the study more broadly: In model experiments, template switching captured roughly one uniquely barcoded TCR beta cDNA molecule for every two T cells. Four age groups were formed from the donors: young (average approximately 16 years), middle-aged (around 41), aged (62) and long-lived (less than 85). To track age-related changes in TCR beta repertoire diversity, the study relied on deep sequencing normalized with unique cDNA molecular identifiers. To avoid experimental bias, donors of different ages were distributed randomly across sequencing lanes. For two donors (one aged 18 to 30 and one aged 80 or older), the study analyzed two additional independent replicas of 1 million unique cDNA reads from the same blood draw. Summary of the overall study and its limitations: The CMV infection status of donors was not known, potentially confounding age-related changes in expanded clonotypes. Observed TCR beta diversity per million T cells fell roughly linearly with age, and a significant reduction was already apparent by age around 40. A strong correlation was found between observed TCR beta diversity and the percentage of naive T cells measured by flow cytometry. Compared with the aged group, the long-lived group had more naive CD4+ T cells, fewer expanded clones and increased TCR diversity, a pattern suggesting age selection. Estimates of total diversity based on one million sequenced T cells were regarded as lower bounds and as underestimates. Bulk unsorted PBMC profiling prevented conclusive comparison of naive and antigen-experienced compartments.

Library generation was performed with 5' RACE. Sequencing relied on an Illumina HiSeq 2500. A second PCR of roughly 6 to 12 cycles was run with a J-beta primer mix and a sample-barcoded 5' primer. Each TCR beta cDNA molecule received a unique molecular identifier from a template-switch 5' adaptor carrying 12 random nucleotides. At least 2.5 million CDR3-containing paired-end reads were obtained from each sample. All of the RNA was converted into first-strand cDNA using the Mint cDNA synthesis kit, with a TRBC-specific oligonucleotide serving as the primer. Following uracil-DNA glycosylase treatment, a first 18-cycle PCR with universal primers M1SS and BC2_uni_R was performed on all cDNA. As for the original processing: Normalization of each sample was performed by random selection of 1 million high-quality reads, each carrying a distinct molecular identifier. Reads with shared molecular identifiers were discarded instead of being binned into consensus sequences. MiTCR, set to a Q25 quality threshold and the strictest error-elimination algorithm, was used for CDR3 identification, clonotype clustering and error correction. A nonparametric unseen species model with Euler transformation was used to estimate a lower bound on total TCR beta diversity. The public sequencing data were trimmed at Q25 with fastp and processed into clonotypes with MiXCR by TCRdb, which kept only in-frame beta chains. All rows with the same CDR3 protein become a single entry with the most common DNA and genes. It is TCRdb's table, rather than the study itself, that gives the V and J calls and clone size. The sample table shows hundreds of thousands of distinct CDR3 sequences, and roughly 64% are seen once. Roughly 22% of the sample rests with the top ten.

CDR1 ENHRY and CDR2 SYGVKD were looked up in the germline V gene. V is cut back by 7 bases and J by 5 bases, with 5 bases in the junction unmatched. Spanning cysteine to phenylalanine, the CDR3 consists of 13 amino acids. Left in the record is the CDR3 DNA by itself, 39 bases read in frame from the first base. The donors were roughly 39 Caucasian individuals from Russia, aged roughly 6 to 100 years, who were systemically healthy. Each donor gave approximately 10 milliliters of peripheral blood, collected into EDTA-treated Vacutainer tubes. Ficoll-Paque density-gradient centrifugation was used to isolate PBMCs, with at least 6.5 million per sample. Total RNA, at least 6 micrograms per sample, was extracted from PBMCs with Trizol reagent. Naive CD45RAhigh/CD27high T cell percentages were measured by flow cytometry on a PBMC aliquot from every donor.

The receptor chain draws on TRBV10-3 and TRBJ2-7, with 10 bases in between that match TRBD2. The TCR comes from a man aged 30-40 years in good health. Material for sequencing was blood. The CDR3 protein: CAIKLAGDDEQYF. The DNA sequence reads TGTGCCATCAAGCTAGCGGGAGACGACGAGCAGTACTTC.